The present TCR beta chain was sequenced within a study of blood T cells in healthy people across ages. Regarding the study as a whole: A conclusive naive versus antigen-experienced comparison was prevented by the unsorted PBMCs.

This clonotype came up a few times. Its antigen remains unknown. Using a J-beta primer mix together with a sample-barcoded 5' primer, a second PCR was run for about 6 to 11 cycles. TCRdb independently ran MiXCR on the 5' RACE reads; one entry per CDR3 protein. This sample has about 1 million distinct CDR3 sequences, with 40% to 45% found just once. Trimming shortened V by 8 bases and J by 5 bases, and 25 bases separated the two germline ends. In germline, CDR1 is MNHNY, CDR2 SVGAGI (reference sequence). This CDR3 contains 16 residues. The J gene is TRBJ2-7, the V gene TRBV6-6, with D perhaps given as TRBD1 or TRBD2 (6 bases each). The sample was blood. The source is a woman aged 60-75 years in good health. The CDR3 loop is CASRFGGTGLGDEQYF. In DNA, the CDR3 is TGTGCCAGCCGTTTCGGGGGCACAGGGTTAGGAGACGAGCAGTACTTC.